The 16 T cell receptor beta chains presented below share a single source sample, sequenced in a study of tumor and adjacent non-tumor tissue in lung cancer. TCRbeta libraries were built with three rounds of nested PCR, modified from ARM-PCR. TCRdb called the multiplex PCR reads again in MiXCR, with one record for every CDR3 protein. The table has fewer than 90,000 distinct CDR3 sequences, 76% seen once. The template was RNA from unsorted bulk tissue. This non-tumor lung sample came from over 3 cm beyond the tumor edge. Sequenced sample: distant non-tumor lung tissue. The receptors originated from a woman between 45 and 60 years old with non-small cell lung cancer.

Concerning this clonotype itself: One end of the junction does not line up with germline, which may come from a read error. The chain uses TRBV11-2 and TRBJ1-1, with a weak D call TRBD1 (5 bases). Germline V CDR1 and CDR2: SGHAT, FQNNGV. The CDR3 totals 16 residues. The DNA for the CDR3 is TGTGCCAGCAGCTTAGAACGAGGCGGGGGGAACACTGAAGCCTTCTTT. It yields the protein CASSLERGGGNTEAFF.

CDR3: CASRRDVEKGSGYTF. As DNA, the CDR3 is TGTGCCAGCAGAAGGGATGTCGAGAAAGGGAGCGGCTACACCTTC. V is TRBV6-5 and J is TRBJ1-2; D is unclear. The germline CDR1 and CDR2 sequences are MNHEY and SVGAGI. V was pared by 6 bases and J by 8 bases, with 22 bases between. The CDR3 consists of 15 residues.

This clonotype was observed a single time. Because it lacks the conserved phenylalanine or tryptophan at the end, this CDR3 is likely a read error. The chain combines TRBV29-1 with TRBJ1-2, with D unresolved. CDR3 size: 13 residues. Germline values: CDR1 SQVTM, CDR2 ANQGSEA. The CDR3 DNA reads TGCAGTGTTGACCGTGCGGCTAACTATGGCTACACCTAC. This sequence encodes CSVDRAANYGYTY.

With regard to this clonotype: Its ends do not fully match the called genes, so a read error is possible. The V gene is TRBV4-2, the J gene TRBJ2-2, with 8 nucleotides matching TRBD2. There are 12 residues in the CDR3. The germline V gene encodes CDR1 LGHNA and CDR2 YNFKEQ. The CDR3, as DNA: TGTGGCAGCAGCCCGGCCGGGGGGGAGCTGTTATTT. Translation: CGSSPAGGELLF.

With respect to this clonotype: A much larger clone is a single base away; this may be a read error. The CDR3 loop is CSARSNGDYNEQFF. The CDR3 coding sequence is TGCAGTGCTAGGTCAAACGGGGACTACAATGAGCAGTTCTTC. The gene calls are TRBV20-1 and TRBJ2-1; D possibly corresponds to TRBD2 (5 bases). The CDR3 contains 14 residues. Trimming left V 3 bases short and J 3 bases short, with 12 bases between. In germline, CDR1 is DFQATT, CDR2 SNEGSKA (reference sequence).

As to this clonotype: Compared with germline, one end of the junction differs, possibly owing to a read error. The genes are TRBV11-1 and TRBJ2-2; D tentatively fits TRBD1 or TRBD2 (5 bases each). The germline gives CDR1 SGHAT, CDR2 FQDESV (reference sequence). The length of the CDR3 is 17 residues. The CDR3 DNA reads as TGTTCCAGCAGGCCTGAGGAGAGAAGGGGCTACACCGGGGAGCTATTCTTT. It encodes CSSRPEERRGYTGELFF.

This clonotype was detected many times. The gene calls are TRBV21-1 and TRBJ2-1; the table calls TRBD2, which could not be checked here. TRBV21-1 is designated a pseudogene. CDR3 length equals 16 residues. CDR3 nucleotides: TGTGCCAGCAGCAAATCTAGCGGAAGCTCCTACAATGAGCAGTTCTTC. This sequence encodes CASSKSSGSSYNEQFF.

This clonotype appeared a few times. V and J are TRBV9 and TRBJ1-5; the D gene is possibly TRBD1 (5 bases). Trimming left V 3 bases short and J 9 bases short, with 19 bases between. CDR1 is SGDLS, CDR2 YYNGEE, per germline. The CDR3 has 15 residues. The CDR3 spells CASSETVGTDGPQHF. CDR3 sequence (DNA): TGTGCCAGCAGCGAGACAGTAGGGACTGATGGGCCCCAGCATTTT.

As for this clonotype: Because the CDR3 is missing its conserved closing phenylalanine or tryptophan, this is likely a read error. J is TRBJ1-4 and V is TRBV29-1, with 9 bases that match TRBD1. Germline-derived CDR1 and CDR2 are SQVTM and ANQGSEA. There are 12 residues in the CDR3. J lost 7 bases, V lost 6 bases, and 3 bases had no gene match. CDR3 protein: CSVGQGGEKLFV. The CDR3 bases are TGCAGCGTGGGACAGGGTGGTGAAAAACTGTTTGTT.

A remark on this clonotype: Relative to the germline gene, one junction end is altered; a read error may explain this. This chain joins TRBV6-5 and TRBJ2-7; unclear D gene. CDR3 length: 14 residues. Germline lookup yields CDR1 MNHEY and CDR2 SVGAGI. CDR3 amino acids: CASSYGDSFYEHYF. The CDR3 nucleotides read TGTGCCAGCAGTTACGGGGATAGCTTCTACGAGCATTACTTC.

This clonotype came up many times. This chain links TRBV14 with TRBJ2-7; 10 bases match TRBD2. The CDR3 length is 14 residues. Germline assignment: CDR1 SGHDN and CDR2 FVKESK. Trimming removed 2 bases from V and 3 bases from J; junction bases left unmatched: 1. The DNA for the CDR3 is TGTGCCAGCAGCCAAAGGACTAGCGGCTACGAGCAGTACTTC. Amino acids: CASSQRTSGYEQYF.

A word on this clonotype: Relative to the germline gene, one junction end is altered; a read error may explain this. This chain uses TRBV7-8 with TRBJ2-1; tentatively, D is TRBD1 (6 bases). Looked up from germline, CDR1 is SGHVS and CDR2 is FQNEAQ. CDR3 size: 14 residues. The chain's CDR3 is CASSAGTGNNEQYF. CDR3 coding DNA: TGTGCCAGCAGCGCCGGTACAGGGAACAATGAGCAATACTTC.

Points on this clonotype: Just one base apart from a much larger clone, this may be a read error. A read error is likely, as this CDR3 ends without the conserved phenylalanine or tryptophan. CDR3 protein: CAWSVFGPEQYS. DNA for the CDR3: TGTGCCTGGAGTGTTTTTGGGCCAGAGCAGTACTCC. The chain joins TRBV30 to TRBJ2-7; the D is unclear. The CDR3 extends over 12 amino acids. CDR1 and CDR2 (germline): GTSNPN, SVGIG (reference sequence). V was clipped by 0 bases and J by 7 bases, with 10 bases between them.

Many counts were recorded for this clonotype. This rearrangement joins TRBV7-8 to TRBJ2-5, with 10 bases that match TRBD2. Germline-derived CDR1 and CDR2 are SGHVS and FQNEAQ. This CDR3 region has 15 residues. V was pared by 3 bases and J by 1 base, with 2 bases of the junction left unmatched. In nucleotides, the CDR3 is TGTGCCAGCAGCTTCGGACTAGCGGCCCAAGAGACCCAGTACTTC. Protein: CASSFGLAAQETQYF.

On this clonotype: The junction does not match germline at one end; this may be a read error. V and J are TRBV6-5 and TRBJ2-1; D is uncertain. Germline CDR1 reads MNHEY; CDR2 reads SVGAGI. The CDR3 is made up of 13 amino acids. In nucleotides, the CDR3 is TGTGTCAGCAGCCCGATCCTGGGGAATGAGCAGTTCTTC. It is translated as CVSSPILGNEQFF.

This clonotype is a singleton in its sample. The rearrangement links TRBV6-5 to TRBJ2-7; D remains unclear. V gave up 10 bases and J gave up 2 bases, with 18 bases separating them. Per germline, CDR1 MNHEY and CDR2 SVGAGI. The CDR3 spans 14 residues. CDR3 in amino acids: CANAFGYRAYEQYF. The CDR3 DNA reads TGTGCCAACGCCTTCGGGTACCGAGCCTACGAGCAGTACTTC.